The rows below give T cell receptor beta chains drawn from one sample of a study of early T cells in non-severe SARS-CoV-2 infection. TCRdb re-analysed the 5' RACE reads in MiXCR, keeping a single row per CDR3 protein. The repertoire has over 30,000 distinct CDR3 sequences, roughly 4.5% of them found once; the top ten carry 7% to 9%. Sequenced: whole blood. The source is an adult who was a healthcare worker with PCR-confirmed SARS-CoV-2 infection or an uninfected control (not recorded which). Each CDR3 is given with its conserved first and last residue. The D gene is left open where the match is weak. Only some rows state a clone size, as once, few, many or a class for expanded clones.

CDR3 protein,CDR3 DNA,J gene,clone size,D gene,V gene
CASSALAGGTDTQYF,TGTGCCAGCAGCGCTCTAGCGGGGGGCACAGATACGCAGTATTTT,TRBJ2-3,many,TRBD2,TRBV6-5
CSAKTGETEAFF,TGCAGTGCTAAAACAGGGGAGACTGAAGCTTTCTTT,TRBJ1-1,many,TRBD1,TRBV20-1
CASGILAGLPDTQYF,TGTGCCAGCGGAATCCTAGCGGGCCTTCCCGATACGCAGTATTTT,TRBJ2-3,many,TRBD2,TRBV6-2/TRBV6-3
CAWSEQQKNIQYF,TGTGCCTGGAGTGAGCAACAGAAAAACATTCAGTACTTC,TRBJ2-4,many,-,TRBV30
CASSLGDRASGNTIYF,TGTGCCAGCAGCTTAGGGGACAGGGCTTCTGGAAACACCATATATTTT,TRBJ1-3,few,TRBD1,TRBV7-2
CAWSVLVSEQYF,TGTGCCTGGAGTGTACTGGTTTCCGAGCAGTACTTC,TRBJ2-7,many,-,TRBV30
CAWSIRTGKYEKLFF,TGTGCCTGGAGTATTCGGACAGGGAAATATGAAAAACTGTTTTTT,TRBJ1-4,many,TRBD1,TRBV30
CASSEERGGTDTQYF,TGTGCCAGCAGTGAAGAAAGGGGCGGCACAGATACGCAGTATTTT,TRBJ2-3,few,-,TRBV6-1
CASSGPPRTTEAFF,TGTGCCAGCAGTGGCCCCCCCAGAACCACTGAAGCTTTCTTT,TRBJ1-1,many,-,TRBV2
CASSRGSLSYEQYF,TGTGCCAGCAGTAGGGGTAGTCTCTCCTACGAGCAGTACTTC,TRBJ2-7,many,-,TRBV27
CASGPPDFDPTNEQFF,TGTGCCAGCGGGCCCCCCGACTTCGACCCTACCAATGAGCAGTTCTTC,TRBJ2-1,many,-,TRBV5-6
CASSPTGLATHEQFF,TGTGCCAGCAGCCCCACGGGACTAGCAACCCATGAGCAGTTCTTC,TRBJ2-1,many,TRBD2,TRBV11-2
CASSLEKRGQGLRDTQYF,TGTGCCAGCAGCTTAGAAAAGCGGGGACAGGGTCTCCGGGATACGCAGTATTTT,TRBJ2-3,many,TRBD1,TRBV7-2
CASSLDSRRTGELFF,TGTGCCAGCAGTCTCGACTCCCGCCGGACCGGGGAGCTGTTTTTT,TRBJ2-2,few,-,TRBV12-3/TRBV12-4
CSAPPGSSAYYGYTF,TGCAGTGCACCCCCCGGCAGCTCTGCTTACTATGGCTACACCTTC,TRBJ1-2,many,-,TRBV20-1
CASSLVRPNTGELFF,TGTGCCAGCAGCTTAGTTCGGCCTAACACCGGGGAGCTGTTTTTT,TRBJ2-2,many,-,TRBV7-9
CASSEGPHREQFF,TGTGCCAGCAGTGAAGGCCCCCACAGGGAGCAGTTCTTC,TRBJ2-1,-,-,TRBV2
CSAREQAYYEQYF,TGCAGTGCTAGAGAACAGGCGTACTACGAGCAGTACTTC,TRBJ2-7,many,-,TRBV20-1
CASNLRSGGTDEQFF,TGTGCCAGCAACCTGAGAAGCGGGGGTACCGATGAGCAGTTCTTC,TRBJ2-1,-,TRBD2,TRBV5-6
CASGPGIAGQTQYF,TGTGCTAGTGGTCCGGGGATAGCCGGCCAGACCCAGTACTTC,TRBJ2-5,many,-,TRBV12-5
CASSLDVLPLHF,TGTGCCAGCAGCCTAGACGTTCTACCCCTCCACTTT,TRBJ1-6,many,-,TRBV3-1
CASSLSGQASTDTQYF,TGTGCCAGCAGTTTATCGGGCCAAGCCAGCACAGATACGCAGTATTTT,TRBJ2-3,many,-,TRBV27
CASSLQGANSPLHF,TGTGCCAGCAGCTTACAGGGGGCGAATTCACCCCTCCACTTT,TRBJ1-6,few,TRBD1,TRBV7-2
CASSFGKTSGNIQYF,TGTGCCAGCAGCTTCGGAAAGACTAGCGGAAACATTCAGTACTTC,TRBJ2-4,-,TRBD2,TRBV7-9
CASSYRQGSETQYF,TGTGCCAGCAGTTATAGACAGGGATCAGAGACCCAGTACTTC,TRBJ2-5,few,TRBD1,TRBV7-6
CASSYQTGKASPLHF,TGCGCCAGCAGTTATCAGACAGGGAAGGCTTCACCCCTCCACTTT,TRBJ1-6,many,TRBD1,TRBV5-1
CASSQTWRNEQFF,TGTGCCAGCAGCCAAACGTGGCGAAATGAGCAGTTCTTC,TRBJ2-1,-,-,TRBV28
CSVETPQGMSDTQYF,TGCAGCGTTGAAACCCCACAGGGAATGTCAGATACGCAGTATTTT,TRBJ2-3,many,-,TRBV29-1
CASSQNREKGDNYGYTF,TGCGCCAGCAGCCAAAACAGGGAAAAAGGGGATAACTATGGCTACACCTTC,TRBJ1-2,few,-,TRBV4-3
CASSNRVTDNEQFF,TGTGCCAGCAGTAACAGGGTGACGGACAATGAGCAGTTCTTC,TRBJ2-1,many,-,TRBV3-1
CASSLGGNTGELFF,TGTGCCAGCAGCTTAGGAGGGAACACCGGGGAGCTGTTTTTT,TRBJ2-2,few,-,TRBV11-2
CASSRSGGPYNEQFF,TGTGCCAGTAGCCGAAGCGGGGGGCCCTACAATGAGCAGTTCTTC,TRBJ2-1,few,TRBD2,TRBV19
CASSLVFMNTEAFF,TGTGCCAGCAGCCTAGTTTTCATGAACACTGAAGCTTTCTTT,TRBJ1-1,few,-,TRBV7-2
CASSWGTGRPGIQYF,TGTGCCAGCAGCTGGGGAACAGGGCGGCCAGGAATTCAGTACTTC,TRBJ2-4,many,-,TRBV12-3/TRBV12-4
CATSRDEKQPQHF,TGTGCCACCAGCAGAGACGAAAAGCAGCCCCAGCATTTT,TRBJ1-5,-,-,TRBV15
CSARDAGGPNEQFF,TGCAGTGCTAGAGATGCGGGGGGGCCCAATGAGCAGTTCTTC,TRBJ2-1,once,TRBD2,TRBV20-1
CASSYSRDSPYGYTF,TGTGCCAGCAGTTACTCGAGGGACAGTCCATATGGCTACACCTTC,TRBJ1-2,many,TRBD1,TRBV6-6
CASSLSGYEQFF,TGTGCCAGCAGTCTTAGCGGCTATGAGCAGTTCTTC,TRBJ2-1,many,-,TRBV6-2/TRBV6-3
CASSQAQGKGTEAFF,TGTGCCAGCAGCCAAGCCCAGGGGAAGGGTACTGAAGCTTTCTTT,TRBJ1-1,many,-,TRBV3-1
CSARPGVIEQFF,TGCAGTGCTAGGCCAGGGGTTATCGAGCAGTTCTTC,TRBJ2-1,many,-,TRBV20-1
CASSQDKGPSYEQYF,TGCGCCAGCAGCCAAGATAAGGGGCCGTCCTACGAGCAGTACTTC,TRBJ2-7,many,-,TRBV4-3